The 18 T cell receptor beta chains in this list originate from one sample, sequenced in a study of blood T cell repertoires in COVID-19. The repertoire was sequenced with immunoSEQ multiplex PCR; TCRdb's copy has only in-frame clones and lacks some. The table shows approximately 330,000 clones, with 70% to 90% occurring only once. The sample was peripheral blood. All receptors come from a woman in her fifties or sixties with active or convalescent COVID-19.

The rearrangement joins TRBV5-1 to TRBJ2-7; D is ambiguous. Per the germline V gene, CDR1 is SGHRS and CDR2 is YFSETQ. Between the trimmed V and J ends, which lost 1 base and 0 bases, there was a span of 11 bases. The CDR3 consists of 15 residues. CDR3 residues: CASSLTGLSSYEQYF. The CDR3 DNA sequence: TGCGCCAGCAGCTTGACGGGTCTAAGCTCCTACGAGCAGTACTTC. Variable domain in full (rest from reference TRBV5-1 and TRBJ2-7): KAGVTQTPRYLIKTRGQQVTLSCSPISGHRSVSWYQQTPGQGLQFLFEYFSETQRNKGNFPGRFSGRQFSNSRSEMNVSTLELGDSALYLCASSLTGLSSYEQYFGPGTRLTVT.

The chain recombines TRBV10-2 with TRBJ2-5; D is possibly TRBD2 (6 bases). CDR1 WSHSY and CDR2 SAAADI come from the germline V gene. V was shortened by 8 bases and J by 5 bases, with 12 bases between the two germline ends. This CDR3 region has 12 residues. CDR3 sequence reads: CASGWGRETQYF. The CDR3 DNA is TGCGCCAGCGGCTGGGGGAGGGAGACCCAGTACTTC.

The chain recombines TRBV2 with TRBJ2-3, with D possibly matching TRBD1 (7 bases). The CDR3 has 15 residues. CDR1 and CDR2 from the germline V gene are SNHLY and FYNNEI. V lost 1 base to trimming and J lost 1 base, with 9 bases between them. CDR3 loop: CASSEGRGGTDTQYF. The CDR3 coding sequence is TGTGCCAGCAGTGAAGGCAGGGGGGGCACAGATACGCAGTATTTT. Full variable domain (rest looked up from reference TRBV2 and TRBJ2-3): EPEVTQTPSHQVTQMGQEVILRCVPISNHLYFYWYRQILGQKVEFLVSFYNNEISEKSEIFDDQFSVERPDGSNFTLKIRSTKLEDSAMYFCASSEGRGGTDTQYFGPGTRLTVL.

The count of this clone is one. V is TRBV4-1 and J is TRBJ2-3; no firm D call. The CDR3 is made up of 15 amino acids. Germline V gene lookup returns CDR1 MGHRA and CDR2 YSYEKL. V was trimmed by 0 bases and J by 2 bases, leaving 9 bases between them. CDR3 in amino acids: CASSQEGGLTDTQYF. The DNA for the CDR3 is TGCGCCAGCAGCCAAGAAGGCGGCCTCACAGATACGCAGTATTTT.

V gene TRBV27 combines with J gene TRBJ2-4, with D perhaps matching TRBD2 (5 bases). The CDR3 sequence is 13 residues long. Trimming took 3 bases from V and 7 from J, leaving 10 bases between them. Germline CDR1 is MNHEY and CDR2 is SMNVEV (reference sequence). CDR3 bases: TGTGCCAGCAGTTTCGGCAGGAGGAACATTCAGTACTTC. Its protein is CASSFGRRNIQYF.

The chain links TRBV4-3 to TRBJ2-6, with a weak D call TRBD2 (6 bases). Between the trimmed V and J ends, which lost 5 bases and 8 bases, there was a span of 7 bases. This CDR3 contains 12 residues. CDR1 LGHNA and CDR2 YSLEER come from the germline V gene. The CDR3 DNA reads TGCGCCAGCAGCGGGGGGTCCAACGTCCTGACTTTC. The encoded protein is CASSGGSNVLTF.

The gene calls are TRBV6-4 and TRBJ1-2; TRBD1 matches at 7 bases. V was pared by 1 base and J by 3 bases, with 11 bases of the junction left unmatched. There are 17 residues in the CDR3. From germline, CDR1 is MRHNA and CDR2 SNTAGT. CDR3 DNA sequence: TGTGCCAGCAGTGACTTTAACTACCGGGACAGTCACTATGGCTACACCTTC. Its translation: CASSDFNYRDSHYGYTF.

This chain connects TRBV10-2 to TRBJ1-5, with TRBD1 as a possible D gene (5 bases). Germline CDR1 WSHSY, CDR2 SAAADI. The V and J ends lost 4 bases and 2 bases respectively, with 6 bases between them. This CDR3 comprises 13 residues. This CDR3 reads CASSGGGNQPQHF. CDR3 nucleotides: TGCGCCAGCAGTGGGGGGGGCAATCAGCCCCAGCATTTT.

The rearrangement joins TRBV10-3 to TRBJ2-1; possible D gene TRBD2, 5 bases. Trimming pared 9 bases from V and 8 bases from J, leaving 11 bases between. The CDR3 consists of 11 residues. Germline loops: CDR1 ENHRY, CDR2 SYGVKD. CDR3 amino acids: CAMGNGDEQFF. CDR3 nucleotides: TGTGCCATGGGGAACGGGGATGAGCAGTTCTTC.

This chain joins TRBV29-1 and TRBJ1-4; possibly TRBD1 for D (5 bases). Deletions cut 5 bases from V and 8 bases from J, with 12 bases between. The CDR3 runs 12 residues. The V gene's germline CDR1 is SQVTM and CDR2 ANQGSEA. For the CDR3, the DNA is TGCAGCGTTCAGGGTGGAGGGGAAAAACTGTTTTTT. It yields the protein CSVQGGGEKLFF.

The V gene is TRBV7-2, the J gene TRBJ2-5; tentative D call: TRBD2 (5 bases). The CDR3 sequence is 14 residues long. The germline CDR1 and CDR2 sequences are SGHTA and FQGNSA. V gave up 1 base and J gave up 4 bases, with 10 bases separating them. The CDR3 nucleotides are TGTGCCAGCAGCTTAGAGGGTGGAGGAGAGACCCAGTACTTC. Translation gives CASSLEGGGETQYF.

This clone came up many times. The DNA of the CDR3 is TGTGCCAGCAGTTACTTGGTTAGCGGGGAGCTGTTTTTT. The encoded protein is CASSYLVSGELFF. This chain uses TRBV6-2 or TRBV6-3 with TRBJ2-2, with no clear D. CDR3 length: 13 amino acids. The ends were cut back, 1 base at V and 7 bases at J, with 7 bases in the middle. Germline assignment: CDR1 MNHEY and CDR2 SVGEGT.

V is TRBV4-2 and J is TRBJ1-6, with D tentatively TRBD1 (5 bases). Looked up from germline, CDR1 is LGHNA and CDR2 is YNFKEQ. The CDR3 contains 19 residues. V gave up 0 bases and J gave up 1 base, with 16 bases separating them. CDR3 DNA sequence: TGTGCCAGCAGCCAAGAGGTTTCAAGGGGAAGATCCTATAATTCACCCCTCCACTTT. Amino acids: CASSQEVSRGRSYNSPLHF.

CDR3 sequence: CASRAEVGEQYF. The CDR3 nucleotides read TGTGCCAGCAGGGCGGAGGTGGGCGAGCAGTACTTC. The chain carries TRBV12-3 or TRBV12-4 and TRBJ2-7; tentative D call: TRBD2 (5 bases). The CDR3 sequence is 12 residues long. Trimming pared 6 bases from V and 6 bases from J, leaving 12 bases between.

The chain couples TRBV9 to TRBJ2-2; tentative D call: TRBD2 (6 bases). CDR3 length: 13 residues. CDR1 is SGDLS, CDR2 YYNGEE, per germline. The V gene lost 7 bases and the J gene lost 6 bases, with 13 bases spanning the gap. The CDR3 coding sequence is TGTGCCAGCGGGGCGGGAAGGGCCGGGGAGCTGTTTTTT. Protein product: CASGAGRAGELFF.

The rearrangement uses TRBV21-1 and TRBJ1-1; no check of the table's D call, TRBD1, against the DNA was made. TRBV21-1 is reported as a pseudogene. This CDR3 comprises 16 residues. In nucleotides, the CDR3 is TGTGCCAGCAGCTCCCGGAAACCTTCAGGGGGCACTGAAGCTTTCTTT. Translating gives CASSSRKPSGGTEAFF.

The chain is built from TRBV5-6 and TRBJ1-1; TRBD1 might be the D (5 bases). The CDR3 sequence is 14 residues long. V gave up 4 bases and J gave up 6 bases, with 16 bases separating them. Per the germline V gene, CDR1 is SGHDT and CDR2 is YYEEEE. The CDR3 region has the DNA TGTGCCAGCAGCACCCCTGTGGGGGGGGCTGAAGCTTTCTTT. Translation: CASSTPVGGAEAFF.

The genes are TRBV5-1 and TRBJ2-5, with 8 bases aligning to TRBD2. This CDR3 is built from 15 residues. Germline assignment: CDR1 SGHRS and CDR2 YFSETQ. After removal of 4 bases from V and 3 bases from J, the junction contained 8 bases not matched to a gene. Here the CDR3 DNA reads TGCGCCAGCAGCCCAACCGGGACTAGTAAAGAGACCCAGTACTTC. It specifies CASSPTGTSKETQYF.